The 2 T cell receptor beta chains in this list originate from one sample, sequenced in a study of Ad26.COV2.S vaccination and SARS-CoV-2 variants. Sample treatment: 19 received Ad26.COV2.S at low or high dose, single or two shots; roughly five received placebo; per-sample allocation not given. It was on day 63 after the first vaccine or placebo injection that samples were taken. Profiling relied on immunoSEQ multiplex PCR, and the TCRdb table lists in-frame clones only, not all of them. The sample records more than 400,000 clones, 92% being singletons. Sequenced here: peripheral blood, sampled in a trial of Ad26.COV2.S vaccine versus placebo. The receptors originated from a person aged 18-65 years who received the Ad26.COV2.S COVID-19 vaccine or a placebo.

The genes are TRBV30 and TRBJ1-2; TRBD1 might be the D (6 bases). V lost 4 bases, J lost 2 bases, and 14 bases lay in between. The CDR3 sequence is 14 residues long. Germline CDR1 reads GTSNPN; CDR2 reads SVGIG (reference sequence). CDR3 DNA: TGTGCCTGGAAATCCGAGCAGGGGAACTATGGCTACACCTTC. Encoded protein: CAWKSEQGNYGYTF.

The rearrangement joins TRBV29-1 to TRBJ2-7; no clear D. The germline V and J ends were trimmed by 4 bases and 1 base, with 17 bases remaining between them. There are 15 residues in the CDR3. CDR1 is SQVTM and CDR2 is ANQGSEA in the germline V gene. CDR3 in amino acids: CSVVLFPGPSYEQYF. In DNA form, the CDR3 reads TGCAGCGTTGTCTTGTTCCCAGGCCCTTCCTACGAGCAGTACTTC.